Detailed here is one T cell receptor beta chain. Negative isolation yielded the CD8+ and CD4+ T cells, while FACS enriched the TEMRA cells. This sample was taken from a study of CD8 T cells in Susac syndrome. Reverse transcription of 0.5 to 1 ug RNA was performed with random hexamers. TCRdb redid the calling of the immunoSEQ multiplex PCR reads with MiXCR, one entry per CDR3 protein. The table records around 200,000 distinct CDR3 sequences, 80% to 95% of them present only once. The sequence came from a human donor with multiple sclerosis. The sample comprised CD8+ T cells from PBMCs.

CDR3 in DNA: TGTGCCAGCAGCCCCCGAGGGGCGACGGAGACCCAGTACTTC. It specifies CASSPRGATETQYF. This chain joins TRBV7-9 and TRBJ2-5, with D perhaps being TRBD1 or TRBD2 (5 bases each). Trimming removed 5 bases from V and 5 bases from J, with 15 bases in between. The germline gives CDR1 SEHNR, CDR2 FQNEAQ (reference sequence). This CDR3 contains 14 residues.